This T cell receptor beta chain was obtained from a study of identical twins' blood T cells. This clonotype has only a few counts. V was shortened by 5 bases and J by 7 bases, with 9 bases between the two germline ends. Germline loops: CDR1 SGHAT, CDR2 FQNNGV. CDR3 length: 12 amino acids. Sample barcodes were added at both library ends during cDNA synthesis. Source study methods: Per-library CDR3 reads ranged roughly 2 to 4 million; clonotypes, ~85,000 to ~550,000. In TCRdb, the 5' RACE reads were re-called with MiXCR into one record per CDR3 protein. These V and J calls originate from TCRdb's pipeline instead of the authors' own analysis. The sample records a few hundred thousand distinct CDR3 sequences, over 25% being singletons.

The clonotype was recovered from a woman aged 18 to 55 in good health. Sequenced: PBMCs. The chain couples TRBV11-2 to TRBJ1-5, with D possibly being TRBD1 (5 bases). The CDR3 protein is CASSPGTQPQHF. CDR3 nucleotides: TGTGCCAGCAGCCCGGGGACCCAGCCCCAGCATTTT.